Shown below are 20 T cell receptor beta chains from a single sample sequenced in a study of response to subunit inactivated influenza vaccine (dated by TCRdb to 2017 to 2018). The label giving this sample's time point can be read as: around 47 days after influenza vaccine administration. To prepare the library, RT-PCR was applied. The sample was run on an Illumina HiSeq 2500. TCRdb itself trimmed the public reads at Q25 with fastp, ran MiXCR and retained productive beta chains. Identical CDR3 protein sequences are pooled into one entry, listed with their most common genes and DNA. Within this sample are around 480,000 distinct CDR3 sequences, with approximately 10% of them counted one time only. In total, the top ten clones hold over 9.5% of the sample. This specimen consisted of PBMCs from blood, obtained more than 35 days after vaccination. The receptors shown here come from a man in his fifties who received an inactivated influenza vaccine. Donor details come from another sample of the same person, matched by shared clones.

The chain joins TRBV20-1 to TRBJ1-2; no clear D gene. V gave up 3 bases and J gave up 4 bases, with 15 bases separating them. Germline lookup yields CDR1 DFQATT and CDR2 SNEGSKA (reference sequence). This CDR3 has 14 residues. The CDR3 bases are TGCAGTGCTAGCCATACAGAGTTTCTCTATGGCTACACCTTC. Protein sequence: CSASHTEFLYGYTF.

The V and J genes are TRBV7-8 and TRBJ2-2; D gene uncertain. The length of the CDR3 is 14 residues. CDR1 and CDR2 from the germline V gene are SGHVS and FQNEAQ. V was shortened by 0 bases and J by 1 base, with 3 bases between the two germline ends. DNA for the CDR3: TGTGCCAGCAGCTTAGCGTGGAACACCGGGGAGCTGTTTTTT. This encodes CASSLAWNTGELFF.

This clonotype was seen only a few times. The rearrangement links TRBV20-1 to TRBJ1-2, with D possibly matching TRBD1 (5 bases). V gave up 6 bases and J gave up 5 bases, with 10 bases separating them. Germline CDR1 and CDR2: DFQATT and SNEGSKA (reference sequence). The CDR3 runs 11 residues. The chain's CDR3 is CSAVGTYGYTF. The CDR3 DNA reads as TGCAGTGCAGTGGGGACTTATGGCTACACCTTC.

CDR3 amino acids: CATSNRVGEQYF. In DNA, the CDR3 is TGTGCCACCAGCAATAGGGTAGGCGAGCAGTACTTC. The J gene is TRBJ2-7, the V gene TRBV15, with unresolved D. With 4 bases removed from V and 6 bases from J, the gap between germline ends came to 10 bases. Germline V gene data show CDR1 as LNHNV and CDR2 as YYDKDF (reference sequence). The CDR3 sequence is 12 residues long. Based on the CDR3 plus reference TRBV15 and TRBJ2-7, the full variable domain is DAMVIQNPRYQVTQFGKPVTLSCSQTLNHNVMYWYQQKSSQAPKLLFHYYDKDFNNEADTPDNFQSRRPNTSFCFLDIRSPGLGDTAMYLCATSNRVGEQYFGPGTRLTVT.

This clonotype was found a few times. The V and J genes are TRBV7-9 and TRBJ2-1, with TRBD1 as a possible D gene (5 bases). Germline V gives CDR1 SEHNR, CDR2 FQNEAQ (reference sequence). The length of the CDR3 is 12 residues. V was cut by 6 bases and J by 7 bases, with 10 bases left in between. CDR3 in amino acids: CASRQTENEQFF. CDR3 DNA: TGTGCCAGCAGGCAGACAGAAAATGAGCAGTTCTTC.

This clonotype was detected a few times. The CDR3 region has the DNA TGTGCCAGCAGCCGGGGGACTAGCGATGCTACCTACGAGCAGTACTTC. It encodes CASSRGTSDATYEQYF. The chain employs TRBV11-1 and TRBJ2-7, with 10 nucleotides matching TRBD2. CDR3 size: 16 residues. Germline loops: CDR1 SGHAT, CDR2 FQDESV (reference sequence). V lost 5 bases, J lost 2 bases, and 9 bases stayed unmatched.

This clonotype has a count of ten or more. This chain joins TRBV7-2 and TRBJ2-3; D not resolved. The CDR3 covers 15 residues. V lost 6 bases to trimming and J lost 1 base, with 14 bases between them. From germline, CDR1 is SGHTA and CDR2 FQGNSA. The CDR3 sequence: CASSFQARRTDTQYF. The CDR3 DNA is TGTGCCAGCAGTTTCCAAGCCCGACGCACAGATACGCAGTATTTT. Complete variable domain (other parts from reference TRBV7-2 and TRBJ2-3): GAGVSQSPSNKVTEKGKDVELRCDPISGHTALYWYRQSLGQGLEFLIYFQGNSAPDKSGLPSDRFSAERTGGSVSTLTIQRTQQEDSAVYLCASSFQARRTDTQYFGPGTRLTVL.

Of note for this clonotype: A much larger clone differs from this one at a single base, so this may be a read error. This chain connects TRBV29-1 to TRBJ1-1; D remains ambiguous. The V end was cut by 2 bases, the J end by 1 base, with 8 bases between. The CDR3 sequence is 13 residues long. Germline CDR1 and CDR2: SQVTM and ANQGSEA. CDR3 in DNA: TGCAGCGTTGAAACGAGCCAGAACACTGAAGCTTTCTTT. This sequence encodes CSVETSQNTEAFF.

This clonotype was observed at least ten times. The chain has TRBV6-1 and TRBJ2-3; D may be TRBD1 (5 bases). The V and J ends lost 4 bases and 6 bases respectively, with 14 bases between them. Germline V gives CDR1 MNHNS, CDR2 SASEGT. The CDR3 sequence is 14 residues long. CDR3 sequence: CASSVTAYWDTQYF. The CDR3 DNA reads as TGTGCCAGCAGTGTGACAGCTTATTGGGATACGCAGTATTTT.

This clonotype was detected a few times. This chain links TRBV4-2 with TRBJ2-5; 7 nucleotides agree with TRBD2. V lost 2 bases, J lost 0 bases, and 6 bases stayed unmatched. The CDR3 is made up of 16 amino acids. Germline lookup yields CDR1 LGHNA and CDR2 YNFKEQ. CDR3 region: CASSQLTSTDQETQYF. Written as DNA, the CDR3 is TGTGCCAGCAGCCAATTGACTAGCACCGACCAAGAGACCCAGTACTTC.

This clonotype was detected only a few times. This chain uses TRBV20-1 with TRBJ2-3, with D unresolved. The germline V gene encodes CDR1 DFQATT and CDR2 SNEGSKA (reference sequence). Trimming took off 3 bases at V and 4 bases at J, with 20 bases between the two ends. This CDR3 is 16 amino acids long. For the CDR3, the DNA is TGCAGTGCTAGGACCCGGATGGGCCGTGGAGCAGATACGCAGTATTTT. Translated: CSARTRMGRGADTQYF.

The chain is built from TRBV20-1 and TRBJ1-6; 8 bases align to TRBD1. After removal of 5 bases from V and 7 bases from J, the junction contained 13 bases not matched to a gene. Germline V gene data show CDR1 as DFQATT and CDR2 as SNEGSKA (reference sequence). This CDR3 has 16 amino acids. The CDR3 region has the DNA TGCAGTGCTTCAGCATCGGGACAGGCCAGGAATTCACCCCTCCACTTT. Translation: CSASASGQARNSPLHF.

This clonotype was seen only once. The rearrangement uses TRBV7-9 and TRBJ2-3; 13 nucleotides match TRBD2. Germline V lookup: CDR1 SEHNR, CDR2 FQNEAQ (reference sequence). This CDR3 is 15 amino acids long. The V gene end was trimmed by 5 bases and the J gene end by 5 bases; junction bases not matched to a gene: 4. This CDR3 reads CASSRTSGRLDTQYF. As DNA, the CDR3 is TGTGCCAGCAGCAGGACTAGCGGGAGATTAGATACGCAGTATTTT.

This clonotype was counted only a few times. The rearrangement links TRBV7-2 to TRBJ2-7; a weak D match, TRBD2 (5 bases). With 5 bases removed from V and 2 bases from J, the gap between germline ends came to 10 bases. This CDR3 is built from 13 residues. CDR1 is SGHTA, CDR2 FQGNSA, per germline. As DNA, the CDR3 is TGTGCCAGCAGCCGAAACGGGGCCTACGAGCAGTACTTC. Protein product: CASSRNGAYEQYF.

This clonotype was detected ten times or more. V is TRBV9 and J is TRBJ2-1; 11 bases fit TRBD2. The CDR3 length is 16 residues. J was trimmed by 7 bases and V by 0 bases; bases with no gene match: 6. The germline V gene has CDR1 SGDLS and CDR2 YYNGEE. CDR3 residues: CASSVEWASGGNEQFF. The CDR3 DNA follows: TGTGCCAGCAGCGTAGAGTGGGCTAGCGGGGGGAATGAGCAGTTCTTC.

The V and J genes are TRBV5-6 and TRBJ2-2; possibly TRBD1 for D (5 bases). With 0 bases removed from V and 3 bases from J, the gap between germline ends came to 12 bases. This CDR3 is built from 16 residues. Germline V CDR1 and CDR2: SGHDT, YYEEEE. CDR3 in DNA: TGTGCCAGCAGCTTGGGATGGGGCACGGACACCGGGGAGCTGTTTTTT. It translates to CASSLGWGTDTGELFF.

The sample holds a few counts of this clonotype. This chain links TRBV7-2 with TRBJ2-7, with a weak D call TRBD1 (6 bases). This CDR3 has 15 residues. Germline-derived CDR1 and CDR2 are SGHTA and FQGNSA. Trimming removed 5 bases at V and 0 bases at J, with 14 bases between. The CDR3 DNA follows: TGTGCCAGCAGCGCCATTAAACAGGGCTCCTACGAGCAGTACTTC. This gives the protein CASSAIKQGSYEQYF.

This chain links TRBV5-1 with TRBJ2-3; 8 bases map to TRBD1. Germline-derived CDR1 and CDR2 are SGHRS and YFSETQ. The CDR3 contains 16 residues. J was trimmed by 2 bases and V by 2 bases; bases with no gene match: 7. The CDR3 is CASSLIPGQATDTQYF. Written as DNA, the CDR3 is TGCGCCAGCAGCTTAATCCCGGGACAGGCCACAGATACGCAGTATTTT.

This clonotype was found a few times. The V and J genes are TRBV12-3 or TRBV12-4 and TRBJ2-2, with a tentative D call TRBD1 (6 bases). Trimming stripped 5 bases from V and 7 bases from J, with 14 bases between. The CDR3 sequence is 14 residues long. The CDR3 loop reads CASSPLTGIGELFF. The CDR3 DNA is TGTGCCAGCAGTCCCCTGACAGGAATCGGGGAGCTGTTTTTT.

This clonotype was recorded at least ten times. CDR3 coding DNA: TGTGCCACCAGTGATTGGACGGGAAACTATGGCTACACCTTC. Translation gives CATSDWTGNYGYTF. This rearrangement joins TRBV24-1 to TRBJ1-2, with D uncertain. Germline V lookup: CDR1 KGHDR, CDR2 SFDVKD. This CDR3 has 14 residues. Trimming stripped 2 bases from V and 2 bases from J, with 8 bases between.